This T cell receptor (beta chain) originates from a study of T cells in Graves' hyperthyroidism and ophthalmopathy. General observations from the study: Patients with ophthalmopathy were separated from those with stable hyperthyroidism by a 13 V-J model.

For the diagnoses, clinical symptoms, serum thyroxine and TRAb, thyroid ultrasound and orbital computed tomography were used. Extraction of PBMCs used roughly 9.6 ml of fresh peripheral blood. The CDR3 extends over 15 amino acids. Unmatched junction bases numbered 10, after V lost 6 bases and J lost 6 bases. The germline CDR1 and CDR2 sequences are DFQATT and SNEGSKA (reference sequence). This clonotype was seen ten or more times. The antigen remains undetermined. Amplified regions were TCR beta CDR3 sequences from RNA transcripts. The study used the HTBI primer set for a first-round RT-PCR of the TCR CDR3. TCRdb itself ran the multiplex PCR reads through MiXCR, one entry per CDR3 protein. This table has hundreds of thousands of distinct CDR3 sequences, 15% to 19% appearing once.

What was sequenced was blood. The chain combines TRBV20-1 with TRBJ2-7; 14 bases are shared with TRBD2. This TCR was recovered from a woman in her late teens or twenties with Graves' hyperthyroidism. CDR3 region: CSATPDGTSGSEQYF. The CDR3 DNA sequence: TGCAGTGCAACACCCGACGGGACTAGCGGGAGCGAGCAGTACTTC.